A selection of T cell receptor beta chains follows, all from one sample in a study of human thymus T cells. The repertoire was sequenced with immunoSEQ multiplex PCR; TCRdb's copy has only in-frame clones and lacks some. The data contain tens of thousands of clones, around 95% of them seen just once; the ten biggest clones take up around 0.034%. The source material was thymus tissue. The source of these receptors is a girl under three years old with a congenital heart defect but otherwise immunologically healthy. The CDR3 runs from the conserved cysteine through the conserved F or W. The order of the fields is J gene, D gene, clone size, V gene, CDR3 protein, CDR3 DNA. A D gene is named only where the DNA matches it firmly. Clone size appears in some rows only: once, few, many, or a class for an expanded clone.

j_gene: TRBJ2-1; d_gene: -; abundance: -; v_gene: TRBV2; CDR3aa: CASTWVCDTRKDLFGNEQFF; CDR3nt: TGTGCCAGCACTTGGGTTTGTGATACCAGGAAGGACCTGTTTGGCAATGAGCAGTTCTTC
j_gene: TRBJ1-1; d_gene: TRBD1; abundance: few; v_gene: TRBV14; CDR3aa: CASSHNRGRTEAFF; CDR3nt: TGTGCCAGCAGCCACAACAGGGGAAGGACTGAAGCTTTCTTT
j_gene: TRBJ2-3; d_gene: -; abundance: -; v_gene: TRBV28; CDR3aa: CASSSLERAYEADTQYF; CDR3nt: TGTGCCAGCAGTTCCCTTGAACGGGCCTATGAGGCAGATACGCAGTATTTT
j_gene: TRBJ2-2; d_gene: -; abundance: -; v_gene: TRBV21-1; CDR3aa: CASSKGGTSGRVNTGELFF; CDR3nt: TGTGCCAGCAGCAAAGGGGGGACTAGCGGGAGGGTGAACACCGGGGAGCTGTTTTTT
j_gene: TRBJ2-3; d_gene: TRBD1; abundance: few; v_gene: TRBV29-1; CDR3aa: CSVGVSGTGDTDTQYF; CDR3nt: TGCAGCGTTGGGGTATCCGGGACAGGGGACACAGATACGCAGTATTTT
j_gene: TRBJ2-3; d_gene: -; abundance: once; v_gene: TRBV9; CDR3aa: CASSQGWTTQYF; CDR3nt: TGTGCCAGCAGCCAAGGATGGACTACGCAGTATTTT
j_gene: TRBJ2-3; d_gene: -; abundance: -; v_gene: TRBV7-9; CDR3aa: CASSFPTEDKTDTQYF; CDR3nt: TGTGCCAGCAGCTTTCCCACAGAGGACAAGACAGATACGCAGTATTTT
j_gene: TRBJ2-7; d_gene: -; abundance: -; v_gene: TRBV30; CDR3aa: CAWRLLPENYEQYF; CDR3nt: TGTGCCTGGAGGCTCTTACCGGAAAACTACGAGCAGTACTTC
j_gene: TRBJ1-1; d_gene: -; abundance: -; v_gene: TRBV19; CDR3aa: CASSVRVRDTEAFF; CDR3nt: TGTGCCAGTAGTGTCAGGGTGAGGGACACTGAAGCTTTCTTT
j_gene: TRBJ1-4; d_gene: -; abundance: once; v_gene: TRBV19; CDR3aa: CASSGVPTEKLFF; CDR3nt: TGTGCCAGTAGTGGGGTACCGACTGAAAAACTGTTTTTT
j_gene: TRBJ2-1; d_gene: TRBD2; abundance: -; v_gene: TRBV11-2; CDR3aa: CASSLVNSGTEQFF; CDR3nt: TGTGCCAGCAGCTTAGTTAATAGCGGGACGGAGCAGTTCTTC
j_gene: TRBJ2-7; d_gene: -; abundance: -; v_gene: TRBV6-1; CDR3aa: CASSEVEVALGYEQYF; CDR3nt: TGTGCCAGCAGTGAAGTAGAGGTAGCGTTGGGCTACGAGCAGTACTTC
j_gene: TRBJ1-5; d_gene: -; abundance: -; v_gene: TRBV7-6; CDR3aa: CASSLAGRDKDQPQHF; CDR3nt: TGTGCCAGCAGCTTAGCGGGCCGCGACAAAGATCAGCCCCAGCATTTT
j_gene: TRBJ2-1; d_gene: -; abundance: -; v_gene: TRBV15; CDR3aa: CATSRKENRSYNEQFF; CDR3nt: TGTGCCACCAGCAGAAAGGAAAACCGCTCCTACAATGAGCAGTTCTTC
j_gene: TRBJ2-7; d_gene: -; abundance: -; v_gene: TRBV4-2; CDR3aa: CASSRGVARSFYEQYF; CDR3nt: TGTGCCAGCAGCCGGGGGGTAGCGCGGTCATTCTACGAGCAGTACTTC
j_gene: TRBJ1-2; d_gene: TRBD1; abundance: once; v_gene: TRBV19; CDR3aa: CASSIDRGRDSRYGYTF; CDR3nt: TGTGCCAGTAGTATTGATCGCGGGCGGGACAGCCGTTATGGCTACACCTTC
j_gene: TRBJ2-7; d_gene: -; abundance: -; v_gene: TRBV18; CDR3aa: CASSLGHPSYEQYF; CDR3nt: TGTGCCAGCTCACTCGGACACCCCTCCTACGAGCAGTACTTC
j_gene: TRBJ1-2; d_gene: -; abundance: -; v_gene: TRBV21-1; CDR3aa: CASSPTVVSGYTF; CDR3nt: TGTGCCAGCAGCCCTACAGTAGTCTCTGGCTACACCTTC
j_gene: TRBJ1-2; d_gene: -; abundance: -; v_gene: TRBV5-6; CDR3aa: CASSLAAGTPWGNYGYTF; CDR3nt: TGTGCCAGCAGCTTGGCCGCCGGGACCCCCTGGGGGAACTATGGCTACACCTTC
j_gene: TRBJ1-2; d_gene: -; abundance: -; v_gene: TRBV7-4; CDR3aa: CASSLAPTEVPGYTF; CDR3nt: TGTGCCAGCAGCTTAGCGCCCACAGAGGTTCCTGGCTACACCTTC
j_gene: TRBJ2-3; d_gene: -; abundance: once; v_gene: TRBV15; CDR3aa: CATISNRERGTDTQYF; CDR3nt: TGTGCCACCATCTCGAATCGGGAGAGGGGCACAGATACGCAGTATTTT
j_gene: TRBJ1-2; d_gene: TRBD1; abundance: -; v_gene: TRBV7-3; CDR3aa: CASSLGPTGVYTF; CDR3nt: TGTGCCAGCAGCTTAGGCCCAACAGGGGTCTACACCTTC
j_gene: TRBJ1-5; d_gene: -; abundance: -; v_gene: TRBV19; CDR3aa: CASKWQDVDQPQHF; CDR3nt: TGTGCCAGTAAATGGCAGGACGTCGATCAGCCCCAGCATTTT
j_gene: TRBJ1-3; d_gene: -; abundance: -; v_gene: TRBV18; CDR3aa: CASSPPGSGNTIYF; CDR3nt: TGTGCCAGCTCCCCCCCTGGCTCTGGAAACACCATATATTTT
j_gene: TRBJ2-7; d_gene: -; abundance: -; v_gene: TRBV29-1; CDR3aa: CSVGGRRKGSATYEQYF; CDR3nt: TGCAGCGTGGGGGGGCGCAGAAAAGGGAGTGCGACCTACGAGCAGTACTTC
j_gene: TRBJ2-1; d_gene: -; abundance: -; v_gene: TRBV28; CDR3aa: CASSLLFGEALRWDEQFF; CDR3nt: TGTGCCAGCAGTTTACTATTTGGGGAGGCCCTCCGTTGGGATGAGCAGTTCTTC
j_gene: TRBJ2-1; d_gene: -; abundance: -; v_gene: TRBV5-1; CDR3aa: CASRARGEQFF; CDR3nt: TGCGCCAGCAGGGCCCGGGGGGAGCAGTTCTTC
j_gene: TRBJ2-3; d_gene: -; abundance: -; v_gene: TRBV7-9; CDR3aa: CASTGTVSSDTQYF; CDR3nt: TGTGCCAGCACCGGGACCGTGTCCTCAGATACGCAGTATTTT
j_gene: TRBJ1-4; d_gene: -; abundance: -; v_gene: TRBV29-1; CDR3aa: CSVEGGKEDEKLFF; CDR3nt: TGCAGCGTTGAAGGTGGGAAGGAAGACGAAAAACTGTTTTTT
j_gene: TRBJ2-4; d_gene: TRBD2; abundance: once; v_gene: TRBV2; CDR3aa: CASSKTGGNIQYF; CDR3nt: TGTGCCAGCAGCAAAACGGGGGGGAACATTCAGTACTTC
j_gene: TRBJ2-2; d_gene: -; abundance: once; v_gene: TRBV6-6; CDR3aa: CASSQGGGPTGELFF; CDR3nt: TGTGCCAGCAGTCAGGGGGGGGGCCCGACCGGGGAGCTGTTTTTT
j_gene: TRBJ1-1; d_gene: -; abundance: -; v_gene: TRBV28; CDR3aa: CASSRQAMNTEAFF; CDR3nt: TGTGCCAGCAGTCGACAGGCCATGAACACTGAAGCTTTCTTT
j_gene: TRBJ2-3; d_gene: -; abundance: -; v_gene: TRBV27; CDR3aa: CASSLSMRGAVTDTQYF; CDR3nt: TGTGCCAGCAGTTTATCGATGAGGGGTGCTGTCACAGATACGCAGTATTTT
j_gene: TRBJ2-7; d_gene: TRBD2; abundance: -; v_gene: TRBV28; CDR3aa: CASSAGGRAAEQYF; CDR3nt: TGTGCCAGCAGTGCGGGGGGGAGGGCGGCCGAGCAGTACTTC
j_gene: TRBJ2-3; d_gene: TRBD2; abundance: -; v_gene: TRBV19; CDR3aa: CASSPRTSGYTDTQYF; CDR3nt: TGTGCCAGTAGTCCCCGGACTAGCGGGTACACAGATACGCAGTATTTT
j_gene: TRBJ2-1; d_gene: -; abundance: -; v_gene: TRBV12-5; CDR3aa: CASGPPRPSNEQFF; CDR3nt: TGTGCTAGTGGTCCTCCGAGGCCGTCTAATGAGCAGTTCTTC
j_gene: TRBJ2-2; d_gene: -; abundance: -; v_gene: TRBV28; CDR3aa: CASTLPPGGELFF; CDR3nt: TGTGCCAGCACCCTTCCACCCGGCGGGGAGCTGTTTTTT
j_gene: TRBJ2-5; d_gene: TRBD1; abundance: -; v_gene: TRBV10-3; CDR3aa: CAISVGQGVQETQYF; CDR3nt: TGTGCCATCAGCGTAGGACAGGGGGTCCAAGAGACCCAGTACTTC
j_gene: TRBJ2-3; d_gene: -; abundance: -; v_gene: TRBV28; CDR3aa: CASSFWVGNTDTQYF; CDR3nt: TGTGCCAGCAGTTTCTGGGTGGGGAACACAGATACGCAGTATTTT
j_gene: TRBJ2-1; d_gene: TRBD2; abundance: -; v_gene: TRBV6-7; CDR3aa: CAATSGVPNEQFF; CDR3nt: TGTGCCGCAACTAGCGGGGTTCCCAATGAGCAGTTCTTC
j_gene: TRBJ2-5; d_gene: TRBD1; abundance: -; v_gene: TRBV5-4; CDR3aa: CASSLLRQGAGETQYF; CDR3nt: TGTGCCAGCAGCTTGCTTCGACAGGGGGCAGGAGAGACCCAGTACTTC
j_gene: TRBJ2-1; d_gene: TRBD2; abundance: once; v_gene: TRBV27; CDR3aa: CASSRPGLAGNEQFF; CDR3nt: TGTGCCAGCAGCCGCCCAGGGCTAGCGGGTAATGAGCAGTTCTTC
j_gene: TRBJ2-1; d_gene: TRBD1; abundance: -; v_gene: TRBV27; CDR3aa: CASSSPGQDYNEQFF; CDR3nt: TGTGCCAGCAGTTCACCGGGACAGGACTACAATGAGCAGTTCTTC
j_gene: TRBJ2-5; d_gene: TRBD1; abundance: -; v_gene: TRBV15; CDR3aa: CATSRDHGDRLHRETQYF; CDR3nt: TGTGCCACCAGCAGAGATCATGGGGACAGGCTCCACAGGGAGACCCAGTACTTC
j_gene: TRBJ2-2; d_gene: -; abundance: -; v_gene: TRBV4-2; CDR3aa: CASSPDAAGELFF; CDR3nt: TGTGCCAGCAGCCCGGACGCGGCCGGGGAGCTGTTTTTT